These 8 T cell receptor beta chains came from one sample sequenced in a study of cytomegalovirus exposure and HLA in healthy donors. The PCR had 60 Vbeta and 13 Jbeta primers. Sequencing used immunoSEQ multiplex PCR; TCRdb keeps in-frame clones, though not all of them. The table has roughly 190,000 clones, more than 70% seen once. The sample taken for sequencing was PBMCs. These receptors were obtained from a man aged 25 to 40 in good health and CMV-seropositive.

The V gene is TRBV7-9, the J gene TRBJ2-7, with 7 bases lining up with TRBD1. Germline V gene sequence: CDR1 SEHNR, CDR2 FQNEAQ (reference sequence). The CDR3 is 14 amino acids. V shed 5 bases and J 9 bases; nucleotides not matched to a gene: 13. The CDR3 loop reads CASSPPGQVVGQYF. The CDR3 coding sequence is TGTGCCAGCAGCCCGCCCGGACAGGTCGTAGGGCAGTACTTC.

The chain is built from TRBV4-3 and TRBJ2-1, with D perhaps matching TRBD1 (6 bases). Germline V gene lookup returns CDR1 LGHNA and CDR2 YSLEER. The CDR3 is 14 residues long. V shed 1 base and J shed 8 bases, with 12 bases lying between them. The CDR3 is CASSQAPGVDEQFF. The CDR3 DNA reads TGCGCCAGCAGCCAAGCTCCAGGGGTTGATGAGCAGTTCTTC.

The chain couples TRBV19 to TRBJ2-1, with a possible D match to TRBD1 (5 bases). Germline CDR1 LNHDA, CDR2 SQIVND (reference sequence). Trimming took 3 bases from V and 2 from J, leaving 11 bases between them. The CDR3 has 15 residues. CDR3 DNA sequence: TGTGCCAGTAGTATTGGGGCAGGACCCTACAATGAGCAGTTCTTC. Protein sequence: CASSIGAGPYNEQFF.

The V call is TRBV4-1, the J call TRBJ2-5; 13 bases fit TRBD2. Germline values: CDR1 MGHRA, CDR2 YSYEKL. V trimming: 1 base; J trimming: 1 base; junction bases outside the gene matches: 3. The CDR3 runs 17 residues. This CDR3 reads CASSQGGTSGVQETQYF. CDR3 nucleotides: TGCGCCAGCAGCCAAGGGGGGACTAGCGGGGTCCAAGAGACCCAGTACTTC.

Remarks on this clone: One junction end disagrees with the germline gene, perhaps due to a read error. V usage is TRBV19 and J usage is TRBJ2-2; D is possibly TRBD2 (5 bases). The CDR3 runs 15 residues. In germline, CDR1 is LNHDA, CDR2 SQIVND (reference sequence). CDR3 in amino acids: CASTPPASNTGELLF. In DNA form, the CDR3 reads TGTGCCAGTACTCCCCCTGCATCTAACACCGGGGAGCTGCTTTTT.

This clone came up once. The V and J genes are TRBV19 and TRBJ2-7; 12 bases fit TRBD2. CDR3 size: 17 residues. Germline assignment: CDR1 LNHDA and CDR2 SQIVND (reference sequence). Unmatched junction bases numbered 9, after V lost 3 bases and J lost 3 bases. In DNA, the CDR3 is TGTGCCAGTAGTATGGACCTAGCGGGAGGGCCGAGCTACGAGCAGTACTTC. Protein: CASSMDLAGGPSYEQYF. Full variable domain (missing parts from reference TRBV19 and TRBJ2-7): DGGITQSPKYLFRKEGQNVTLSCEQNLNHDAMYWYRQDPGQGLRLIYYSQIVNDFQKGDIAEGYSVSREKKESFPLTVTSAQKNPTAFYLCASSMDLAGGPSYEQYFGPGTRLTVT.

CDR3 protein: CASSPVGLAGDTQYF. The DNA for the CDR3 is TGTGCCAGCAGCCCTGTTGGACTAGCAGGAGATACGCAGTATTTT. V and J are TRBV14 and TRBJ2-3, with 8 bases matching TRBD2. V trimming: 4 bases; J trimming: 5 bases; junction bases outside the gene matches: 8. The CDR3 spans 15 residues. CDR1 and CDR2 (germline): SGHDN, FVKESK.

This sequence joins TRBV18 and TRBJ1-2; a weak D match, TRBD1 (6 bases). Germline lookup yields CDR1 KGHSH and CDR2 LQKENI. This CDR3 region has 16 residues. Trimming removed 3 bases at V and 0 bases at J, with 14 bases between. The CDR3 region has the DNA TGTGCCAGCTCACCCCAAGGGGGTTGGGCTAACTATGGCTACACCTTC. It is translated as CASSPQGGWANYGYTF.